Listed here are 2 T cell receptor beta chains from one sample, sequenced in a study of shared clonotypes between healthy human individuals. The assay was immunoSEQ multiplex PCR, and TCRdb's table has in-frame clones only and misses some. The sample contains roughly 1,800,000 clones, about 95% of which appear only once. Naive CD8 cells comprised CD45RO-negative, CCR7-positively selected cells, excluding terminally differentiated effector memory CD45RA+ cells. Specimen: naive CD8+ T cells sorted from blood. The source is a man aged 18 to 29 in good health.

The chain recombines TRBV5-1 with TRBJ1-1; the D gene is possibly TRBD1 (6 bases). Germline CDR1 is SGHRS and CDR2 is YFSETQ. V shed 0 bases and J shed 5 bases, with 14 bases lying between them. The length of the CDR3 is 15 residues. In DNA form, the CDR3 reads TGCGCCAGCAGCTTGGGTCTAGGGGGTGAAACTGAAGCTTTCTTT. This encodes CASSLGLGGETEAFF.

The count of this clone is one. CDR3: CASSGAAAANYGYTF. The CDR3 DNA reads as TGTGCCAGCAGCGGGGCTGCGGCCGCTAACTATGGCTACACCTTC. The V gene is TRBV5-4, the J gene TRBJ1-2; D perhaps matches TRBD1 (5 bases). The CDR3 runs 15 residues. The germline V gene encodes CDR1 SGHNT and CDR2 YYREEE (reference sequence). Trimming pared 4 bases from V and 0 bases from J, leaving 13 bases between. The full variable domain, with the rest looked up from reference TRBV5-4 and TRBJ1-2, is ETGVTQSPTHLIKTRGQQVTLRCSSQSGHNTVSWYQQALGQGPQFIFQYYREEENGRGNFPPRFSGLQFPNYSSELNVNALELDDSALYLCASSGAAAANYGYTFGSGTRLTVV.